This TCR beta chain was found in a study of cytomegalovirus exposure and HLA in healthy donors. Study-wide background: From about 200 million T cells, an earlier analysis saw roughly 120 million unique TCR beta sequences. From donors who were HLA-typed, an early data release held 75 million to 85 million unique TCRs. Overall study findings and caveats: Data from an earlier analysis indicated that most TCR beta V segments were productive either about 90% or about 30% of the time. Some V segments (TRBV6-2 and TRBV6-3 among them) were excluded as indistinguishable.

In regard to this clone: What it binds is unknown.

The PCR had 60 Vbeta and 13 Jbeta primers. Assay: immunoSEQ multiplex PCR; the TCRdb copy retains only in-frame clones and omits some. Of around 98,000 clones in the sample, about 76% were seen once. Trimming cost V 4 bases and J 2 bases, with 19 bases left between them. CDR3 length: 16 residues. Germline loops: CDR1 SGHDT, CDR2 YYEEEE. The sequenced sample was PBMCs. This chain connects TRBV5-6 to TRBJ2-7; D possibly corresponds to TRBD2 (7 bases). The receptor comes from a human donor in good health. The CDR3 coding sequence is TGTGCCAGCAGCCCCCGTTCCGGGGGGCACCCCTACGAGCAGTACTTC. It yields the protein CASSPRSGGHPYEQYF.